The 13 T cell receptor beta chains below all came from one sample that was sequenced in a study of T cell clones after liver transplantation (dated by TCRdb to the late 2010s). Library generation was performed with the immunoSEQ multiplex PCR assay. TCRdb took this table from immuneACCESS and kept in-frame rearrangements with V and J called. Such tables lack part of the clones; where checked against another copy, unresolved V genes explain under half of the gap, and the rest is unexplained. The sample profile shows about 120,000 clones; 90% of them were found once. The top ten constitute around 0.8% of the sample. The specimen was CD4+ T cells from blood, collected 12 months after liver transplant. The receptors stem from a human patient who received a liver transplant. Because of the transplant, the T cells may be the graft donor's rather than the patient's own.

V and J are TRBV6-1 and TRBJ2-1; D is possibly TRBD1 (5 bases). Per germline, CDR1 MNHNS and CDR2 SASEGT. Trimming took 2 bases from V and 0 from J, leaving 11 bases between them. This CDR3 has 16 amino acids. CDR3 sequence: CASSERGHSSYNEQFF. In DNA, the CDR3 is TGTGCCAGCAGTGAAAGAGGACATAGCTCCTACAATGAGCAGTTCTTC.

The sample holds one count of this clone. V gene TRBV28 combines with J gene TRBJ2-7, with a tentative D call TRBD2 (5 bases). The CDR3 runs to 14 residues. V gave up 3 bases and J gave up 7 bases, with 16 bases separating them. Germline V gives CDR1 MDHEN, CDR2 SYDVKM. CDR3: CASSLKTPRGEQYF. In DNA form, the CDR3 reads TGTGCCAGCAGTTTGAAGACCCCACGGGGAGAGCAGTACTTC.

This sequence joins TRBV6-1 and TRBJ2-1, with 8 positions matching TRBD2. The trim removed 7 bases at V and 6 bases at J, leaving 11 bases unmatched. Germline lookup yields CDR1 MNHNS and CDR2 SASEGT. The CDR3 is 15 amino acids. CDR3 sequence reads: CASIAYLAGPNEQFF. The CDR3 DNA reads TGTGCCAGCATCGCGTATCTAGCGGGTCCCAATGAGCAGTTCTTC.

The V and J genes are TRBV10-1 and TRBJ2-1; 10 nucleotides line up with TRBD2. The junction had 6 bases not matched to a gene; V was cut back by 6 bases and J by 10 bases. The CDR3 extends over 13 amino acids. Germline V CDR1 and CDR2: WNHNN, SYGVQD (reference sequence). CDR3 protein: CASRPSGSGEQFF. The CDR3, as DNA: TGCGCCAGCAGGCCTAGCGGGAGCGGAGAGCAGTTCTTC.

CDR3 in DNA: TGTGCCAGCCCTAGGGCCGGACAGAAACCTTACAATGAGCAGTTCTTC. Its protein product is CASPRAGQKPYNEQFF. This chain joins TRBV7-9 and TRBJ2-1; D might be TRBD1 (6 bases). Germline lookup yields CDR1 SEHNR and CDR2 FQNEAQ (reference sequence). V shed 8 bases and J shed 4 bases, with 21 bases lying between them. The CDR3 runs 16 residues.

This chain connects TRBV2 to TRBJ1-2, with no clear D. CDR1 is SNHLY and CDR2 is FYNNEI in the germline V gene. The V end was cut by 6 bases, the J end by 4 bases, with 9 bases between. CDR3 length: 12 residues. This chain's CDR3 is CASRRDGYGYTF. The CDR3 DNA sequence: TGTGCCAGCAGACGTGACGGCTATGGCTACACCTTC.

The DNA for the CDR3 is TGTGCCAGCAGCTTAAAAGGGACGGGCAATCAGCCCCAGCATTTT. This gives the protein CASSLKGTGNQPQHF. V is TRBV7-9 and J is TRBJ1-5; TRBD1 is a possible D gene (5 bases). The V gene lost 2 bases and the J gene lost 2 bases, with 10 bases spanning the gap. There are 15 residues in the CDR3. Germline CDR1 is SEHNR and CDR2 is FQNEAQ (reference sequence).

This chain joins TRBV9 and TRBJ2-2; D may be TRBD1 or TRBD2 (5 bases each). Germline V gives CDR1 SGDLS, CDR2 YYNGEE. The CDR3 has 16 amino acids. Trimming shortened V by 3 bases and J by 4 bases, and 16 bases separated the two germline ends. The CDR3 region is CASSALSGRGTGELFF. For the CDR3, the DNA is TGTGCCAGCAGCGCCCTTTCGGGGCGAGGCACCGGGGAGCTGTTTTTT. Variable domain in full (rest from reference TRBV9 and TRBJ2-2): DSGVTQTPKHLITATGQRVTLRCSPRSGDLSVYWYQQSLDQGLQFLIQYYNGEERAKGNILERFSAQQFPDLHSELNLSSLELGDSALYFCASSALSGRGTGELFFGEGSRLTVL.

This chain links TRBV6-6 with TRBJ1-5; perhaps TRBD1 as D (5 bases). Trimming shortened V by 2 bases and J by 0 bases, and 8 bases separated the two germline ends. In germline, CDR1 is MNHNY, CDR2 SVGAGI (reference sequence). The CDR3 is 15 residues long. The CDR3 DNA sequence: TGTGCCAGCAGTTACCTCCAGGGTAGCAATCAGCCCCAGCATTTT. Its translation: CASSYLQGSNQPQHF.

The chain couples TRBV5-4 to TRBJ1-2, with a possible D match to TRBD1 (6 bases). The length of the CDR3 is 16 residues. The germline gives CDR1 SGHNT, CDR2 YYREEE (reference sequence). Trimming removed 4 bases from V and 0 bases from J, with 16 bases in between. The CDR3 sequence is CASSMDSEAANYGYTF. Written as DNA, the CDR3 is TGTGCCAGCAGCATGGACAGTGAAGCAGCTAACTATGGCTACACCTTC.

The chain has TRBV19 and TRBJ1-2; no firm D call. This CDR3 comprises 13 residues. The ends were cut back, 5 bases at V and 7 bases at J, with 14 bases in the middle. The germline gives CDR1 LNHDA, CDR2 SQIVND (reference sequence). CDR3 DNA sequence: TGTGCCAGTAGTCTCTCTCGGGAGAGTGGCTACACCTTC. Amino acid sequence: CASSLSRESGYTF.

The chain uses TRBV2 and TRBJ1-1; D gene ambiguous. V lost 6 bases and J lost 5, with 4 bases in between. The CDR3 length is 10 residues. The germline V gene encodes CDR1 SNHLY and CDR2 FYNNEI. The CDR3 here is CASRWTEAFF. The CDR3 DNA is TGTGCCAGCAGATGGACTGAAGCTTTCTTT.

The chain links TRBV11-2 to TRBJ2-1, with 8 bases lining up with TRBD1. CDR3 length equals 15 residues. Germline V gene data show CDR1 as SGHAT and CDR2 as FQNNGV. V dropped 3 bases and J dropped 9; count of bases not matched to a gene: 10. The CDR3 DNA is TGTGCCAGCAGCTTTAGGACAGGGTTATACGGTGAGCAGTTCTTC. Its protein is CASSFRTGLYGEQFF.